The 24 T cell receptor beta chains listed next were all sequenced from one sample in a study of cytomegalovirus exposure and HLA in healthy donors. PCR amplification relied on 60 Vbeta primers (plus 13 Jbeta primers). Clones were sequenced by immunoSEQ multiplex PCR, and TCRdb holds only the in-frame ones, with some missing. The sample yields more than 95,000 clones, around 86% seen once. Material for sequencing was PBMCs. All receptors derive from a woman aged 30 to 39 in good health and CMV-seronegative.

The V gene is TRBV7-9, the J gene TRBJ2-6; 9 nucleotides agree with TRBD1. The germline V gene has CDR1 SEHNR and CDR2 FQNEAQ (reference sequence). There are 15 residues in the CDR3. V shed 5 bases, J shed 4 bases, and the junction held 3 bases outside the gene matches. The CDR3, as DNA: TGTGCCAGCAGCCCAGGGACAGGGGGGGCCAACGTCCTGACTTTC. Its protein is CASSPGTGGANVLTF.

V and J are TRBV2 and TRBJ2-2, with 8 positions matching TRBD1. The CDR3 loop spans 15 amino acids. Germline V gene sequence: CDR1 SNHLY, CDR2 FYNNEI. V lost 6 bases to trimming and J lost 3 bases; unmatched junction nucleotides: 6. CDR3 sequence reads: CASRSRGPHTGELFF. In nucleotides, the CDR3 is TGTGCCAGCAGATCCAGGGGGCCACACACCGGGGAGCTGTTTTTT.

This clone has just a few counts. The chain is built from TRBV14 and TRBJ2-1; D possibly corresponds to TRBD2 (6 bases). CDR1 is SGHDN, CDR2 FVKESK, per germline. Trimming pared 4 bases from V and 2 bases from J, leaving 15 bases between. The CDR3 loop spans 16 amino acids. The CDR3 is CASSRSSALTYNEQFF. As DNA, the CDR3 is TGTGCCAGCAGCCGATCTAGCGCCCTCACCTACAATGAGCAGTTCTTC.

The rearrangement joins TRBV7-9 to TRBJ1-3, with D possibly matching TRBD1 (5 bases). The CDR3 is 15 amino acids. Germline values: CDR1 SEHNR, CDR2 FQNEAQ (reference sequence). The V end lost 2 bases, the J end lost 1 base, and 9 bases lay between the germline ends. The DNA for the CDR3 is TGTGCCAGCAGCTTAAGTGGGGGGTCTGGAAACACCATATATTTT. It is translated as CASSLSGGSGNTIYF.

The gene calls are TRBV7-2 and TRBJ2-1; TRBD2 might be the D (6 bases). This CDR3 has 15 residues. Trimming left V 7 bases short and J 2 bases short, with 15 bases between. CDR1 is SGHTA, CDR2 FQGNSA, per germline. CDR3 sequence reads: CASTPGEAPYNEQFF. For the CDR3, the DNA is TGTGCCAGCACCCCGGGGGAGGCTCCCTACAATGAGCAGTTCTTC.

The V gene is TRBV30, the J gene TRBJ2-5, with D tentatively TRBD2 (6 bases). Per the germline V gene, CDR1 is GTSNPN and CDR2 is SVGIG (reference sequence). The V gene lost 2 bases and the J gene lost 5 bases, with 12 bases spanning the gap. The CDR3 sequence is 13 residues long. The CDR3 DNA follows: TGTGCCTGGAGTTGGGTGAGCGGGGAGACCCAGTACTTC. Translating it yields CAWSWVSGETQYF.

Details on this clone: No DNA is shown, since the ends of the CDR3 on it are uncertain; the CDR3 is the one TCRdb lists. The V gene is TRBV5-1, the J gene TRBJ2-1; the table gives TRBD2 as D, unverified against the DNA. The CDR3 length is 17 residues, termini included. CDR1 and CDR2 (germline): SGHRS, YFSETQ. The chain's CDR3 is CASSLTFGGGSINEQFF.

Regarding this clone: Other DNA variants within this sample encode the same CDR3. The chain links TRBV27 to TRBJ2-1; D is perhaps TRBD2 (6 bases). Trimming removed 4 bases at V and 0 bases at J, with 13 bases between. This CDR3 spans 16 amino acids. CDR1 is MNHEY, CDR2 SMNVEV, per germline (reference sequence). The CDR3: CASSSWDSSSYNEQFF. The DNA for the CDR3 is TGTGCCAGCAGTTCCTGGGACTCGTCCTCCTACAATGAGCAGTTCTTC.

Points on this clone: A junction end diverges from the germline sequence, so it may reflect a read error. The rearrangement links TRBV7-9 to TRBJ2-5; 14 positions agree with TRBD2. This CDR3 has 17 residues. From germline, CDR1 is SEHNR and CDR2 FQNEAQ (reference sequence). Written as DNA, the CDR3 is TGTTCCAGCAGCCATCAGACTAGCGGGAGGGTACAAGAGACCCAGTACTTC. This sequence encodes CSSSHQTSGRVQETQYF.

This chain uses TRBV2 with TRBJ1-4; TRBD1 aligns across 11 bases. The CDR3 totals 17 residues. The V and J ends lost 0 bases and 7 bases, in that order; junction bases with no gene match: 7. Germline CDR1 is SNHLY and CDR2 is FYNNEI. CDR3 coding DNA: TGTGCCAGCAGTGAAGCGCTCGGGACAGGGGGTGGTGAAAAACTGTTTTTT. The encoded protein is CASSEALGTGGGEKLFF.

The CDR3 sequence is CASSEAAGAVYGYTF. The CDR3 nucleotides read TGTGCCAGCAGTGAAGCTGCAGGGGCGGTCTATGGCTACACCTTC. This chain connects TRBV6-1 to TRBJ1-2, with D possibly matching TRBD1 (6 bases). This CDR3 is 15 amino acids long. From germline, CDR1 is MNHNS and CDR2 SASEGT. V lost 0 bases, J lost 4 bases, and 12 bases lay in between.

The V and J genes are TRBV5-1 and TRBJ2-7, with D uncertain. CDR3 length equals 11 residues. CDR1 SGHRS and CDR2 YFSETQ come from the germline V gene. The V end lost 4 bases, the J end lost 4 bases, and 6 bases lay between the germline ends. The chain's CDR3 is CASSENYEQYF. CDR3 coding DNA: TGCGCCAGCAGCGAGAATTACGAGCAGTACTTC.

The V gene is TRBV5-1, the J gene TRBJ2-1, with D uncertain. The CDR3 sequence is 16 residues long. Looked up from germline, CDR1 is SGHRS and CDR2 is YFSETQ. Between the trimmed V and J ends, which lost 2 bases and 0 bases, there was a span of 12 bases. CDR3: CASSLEASSSYNEQFF. The CDR3, as DNA: TGCGCCAGCAGCTTAGAGGCCAGCAGCTCCTACAATGAGCAGTTCTTC.

The rearrangement uses TRBV6-5 and TRBJ1-2; D uncertain. Germline values: CDR1 MNHEY, CDR2 SVGAGI. This CDR3 region has 13 residues. V was shortened by 2 bases and J by 2 bases, with 6 bases between the two germline ends. The CDR3 here is CASSYGQNYGYTF. For the CDR3, the DNA is TGTGCCAGCAGTTACGGGCAGAACTATGGCTACACCTTC.

The DNA for the CDR3 is TGTGCCATTTCGACAGACCAAGAGACCCAGTACTTC. Translating gives CAISTDQETQYF. The chain links TRBV10-3 to TRBJ2-5; perhaps TRBD1 as D (5 bases). CDR1 is ENHRY and CDR2 is SYGVKD in the germline V gene. The CDR3 spans 12 residues. Deletions cut 9 bases from V and 0 bases from J, with 8 bases between.

The rearrangement uses TRBV18 and TRBJ2-3, with D unclear. With 6 bases removed from V and 6 bases from J, the gap between germline ends came to 7 bases. The length of the CDR3 is 11 residues. The V gene's germline CDR1 is KGHSH and CDR2 LQKENI. Here the CDR3 DNA reads TGTGCCAGCTCCTCCGTGGATACGCAGTATTTT. Translated: CASSSVDTQYF.

The chain combines TRBV27 with TRBJ2-5; weak D call: TRBD1 (6 bases). Trimming shortened V by 8 bases and J by 11 bases, and 18 bases separated the two germline ends. The CDR3 runs to 12 residues. CDR1 is MNHEY, CDR2 SMNVEV, per germline (reference sequence). CDR3 residues: CASWNPGVEQYF. Written as DNA, the CDR3 is TGTGCCAGCTGGAACCCAGGGGTGGAGCAGTACTTC.

The sample holds one count of this clone. This chain connects TRBV2 to TRBJ1-5, with 10 bases lining up with TRBD1. The junction had 5 bases not matched to a gene; V was cut back by 7 bases and J by 5 bases. This CDR3 has 14 amino acids. Germline V lookup: CDR1 SNHLY, CDR2 FYNNEI. Written as DNA, the CDR3 is TGTGCCAGCAATCCGGGGACAGGGGATCAGCCCCAGCATTTT. This translates into CASNPGTGDQPQHF.

The chain recombines TRBV28 with TRBJ2-1; the D gene is possibly TRBD2 (5 bases). Germline CDR1 is MDHEN and CDR2 is SYDVKM. CDR3 length: 14 amino acids. V was shortened by 3 bases and J by 8 bases, with 14 bases between the two germline ends. CDR3 sequence reads: CASSFQASADEQFF. The CDR3 DNA is TGTGCCAGCAGTTTTCAAGCCTCAGCGGATGAGCAGTTCTTC. The variable domain in full, completed from reference TRBV28 and TRBJ2-1, reads DVKVTQSSRYLVKRTGEKVFLECVQDMDHENMFWYRQDPGLGLRLIYFSYDVKMKEKGDIPEGYSVSREKKERFSLILESASTNQTSMYLCASSFQASADEQFFGPGTRLTVL.

The rearrangement joins TRBV18 to TRBJ1-4; possibly TRBD1 for D (5 bases). Germline V lookup: CDR1 KGHSH, CDR2 LQKENI. The CDR3 has 13 residues. The ends were cut back, 7 bases at V and 8 bases at J, with 14 bases in the middle. The CDR3 spells CASFPGGGEKLFF. The CDR3 bases are TGTGCCAGCTTCCCCGGGGGTGGCGAAAAACTGTTTTTT.

This chain joins TRBV5-6 and TRBJ2-3; TRBD2 aligns across 9 bases. Unmatched junction bases numbered 2, after V lost 0 bases and J lost 0 bases. CDR3 length: 16 amino acids. Looked up from germline, CDR1 is SGHDT and CDR2 is YYEEEE. CDR3 sequence: CASSLALAGSTDTQYF. The DNA of the CDR3 is TGTGCCAGCAGCTTGGCGCTAGCGGGGAGCACAGATACGCAGTATTTT.

The chain is built from TRBV18 and TRBJ1-4; no clear D gene. V was shortened by 10 bases and J by 8 bases, with 14 bases between the two germline ends. The CDR3 length is 12 residues. Looked up from germline, CDR1 is KGHSH and CDR2 is LQKENI. CDR3 coding DNA: TGTGCCACTAGCCTGGAGGAGGAAAAACTGTTTTTT. Translated, it gives CATSLEEEKLFF. Combining the CDR3 with reference TRBV18 and TRBJ1-4 gives the whole variable domain NAGVMQNPRHLVRRRGQEARLRCSPMKGHSHVYWYRQLPEEGLKFMVYLQKENIIDESGMPKERFSAEFPKEGPSILRIQQVVRGDSAAYFCATSLEEEKLFFGSGTQLSVL.

This chain connects TRBV9 to TRBJ1-1, with 7 bases aligning to TRBD1. This CDR3 region has 14 residues. The germline V gene encodes CDR1 SGDLS and CDR2 YYNGEE. V lost 2 bases, J lost 4 bases, and 5 bases stayed unmatched. The CDR3 is CASSVRTGGTEAFF. The CDR3 DNA reads as TGTGCCAGCAGCGTTCGGACAGGCGGCACTGAAGCTTTCTTT.

The chain has TRBV18 and TRBJ2-7; 11 positions agree with TRBD2. The V segment lost 3 bases and the J segment 6 bases; nucleotides outside the gene matches: 10. Per germline, CDR1 KGHSH and CDR2 LQKENI. The CDR3 runs 16 residues. The CDR3 DNA sequence: TGTGCCAGCTCACCCGTCACTAGCGGGAGTGTGGGCGAGCAGTACTTC. It specifies CASSPVTSGSVGEQYF.